The next 3 T cell receptor beta chains were all read from a single sample in a study of molecular identifiers for immune sequencing clone quantification (dated by TCRdb to 2017 to 2018). Library construction relied on PCR. The instrument was an Illumina HiSeq 4000. In TCRdb, the public reads were trimmed at Q25 with fastp and aligned with MiXCR, with productive beta chains retained. Duplicate CDR3 protein sequences are folded into a single record with the most common DNA and genes. Recorded for this sample are about 65,000 distinct CDR3 sequences; about 17% of them occurred a single time. The top ten clonotypes cover 1.5% of the sample. Sequencing was carried out using naive CD8+ T cells from blood, with Jurkat cell RNA spiked in. The sample's cell subset or site, from its label and the paper: FACS-sorted CD8+CD4-CCR7+CD45RA+ naive T cells. Every receptor here comes from a human donor in good health. Some libraries in this study had Jurkat cell RNA spiked in.

This clonotype was recorded many times. This chain links TRBV4-1 with TRBJ2-7, with a weak D call TRBD1 (6 bases). Germline CDR1 is MGHRA and CDR2 is YSYEKL. V lost 3 bases and J lost 4, with 10 bases in between. This CDR3 comprises 13 residues. CDR3 bases: TGCGCCAGCAGCCATCCAGGGGAGTACGAGCAGTACTTC. This encodes CASSHPGEYEQYF.

This clonotype was seen a few times. The chain recombines TRBV30 with TRBJ1-4, with a tentative D call TRBD1 (5 bases). V was trimmed by 4 bases and J by 5 bases, leaving 14 bases between them. CDR3 length: 14 residues. From germline, CDR1 is GTSNPN and CDR2 SVGIG (reference sequence). CDR3 amino acids: CAWNIGGLNEKLFF. The CDR3 DNA follows: TGTGCCTGGAACATCGGGGGTCTGAATGAAAAACTGTTTTTT.

This clonotype was observed many times. The J gene is TRBJ2-1, the V gene TRBV7-6; the match to TRBD2 covers 10 bases. The CDR3 runs 16 residues. The V and J ends lost 2 bases and 8 bases, in that order; junction bases with no gene match: 9. Germline V gene lookup returns CDR1 SGHVS and CDR2 FNYEAQ. For the CDR3, the DNA is TGTGCCAGCAGCTTAACAGCGGGAGGGCATCGTGATGAGCAGTTCTTC. Its protein is CASSLTAGGHRDEQFF.